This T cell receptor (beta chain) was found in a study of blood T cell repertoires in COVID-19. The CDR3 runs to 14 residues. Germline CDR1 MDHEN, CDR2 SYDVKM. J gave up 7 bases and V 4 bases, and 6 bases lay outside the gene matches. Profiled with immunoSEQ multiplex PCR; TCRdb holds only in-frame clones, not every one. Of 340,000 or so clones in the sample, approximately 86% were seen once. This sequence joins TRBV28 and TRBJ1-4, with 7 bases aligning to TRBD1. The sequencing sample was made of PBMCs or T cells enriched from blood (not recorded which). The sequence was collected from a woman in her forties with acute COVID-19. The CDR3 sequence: CASSSPGGSEKLFF. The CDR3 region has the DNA TGTGCCAGCAGTTCCCCAGGGGGAAGTGAAAAACTGTTTTTT.